This T cell receptor (beta chain) was documented in a study of beta chain features in type 1 diabetes. Study results and limitations: Patients showed naive, central memory and Treg TCRB repertoires that appeared more similar than those of healthy donors.

Of the isolated RNA, all was reverse transcribed, and so the sequenced material was expressed TCRB transcripts. Generated by immunoSEQ multiplex PCR, the TCRdb table keeps only in-frame clones and is missing some. The sample carries around 350,000 clones, about 12% recorded once. CDR3 length: 15 amino acids. Germline lookup yields CDR1 SGHRS and CDR2 YFSETQ. V trimming: 2 bases; J trimming: 8 bases; junction bases outside the gene matches: 9. Sampling consisted of one heparinised blood draw per donor, averaging roughly 0.12 L. Cells sorted by CD45RO/CCR7/CD25/CD127/CD95/CD27 comprised CD4+ naive, central memory, regulatory and stem cell-like memory cells. Each population that was sorted was more than 95% pure. A note on this clone: Its specificity is unknown.

This chain joins TRBV5-1 and TRBJ2-1, with 8 nucleotides matching TRBD2. Sequencing used naive CD4+ T cells from blood. The origin of this receptor is a man aged 18 to 29 in good health. The CDR3 DNA follows: TGCGCCAGCAGCTTTCTTCCGGGAGGGTCTGATGAGCAGTTCTTC. Translating gives CASSFLPGGSDEQFF.